The rows below give T cell receptor beta chains drawn from one sample of a study of cytomegalovirus exposure and HLA in healthy donors. Sequenced by immunoSEQ multiplex PCR; TCRdb stores in-frame clones only, minus some. The sample holds 80,000 to 130,000 clones, 76% seen once. The sample comprised PBMCs. These receptors came from a woman aged 45 to 65 in good health and CMV-seropositive. CDR3s include the opening cysteine and the closing phenylalanine or tryptophan. Each record gives: CDR3 length, D gene, clone size, V gene, J gene, CDR3 DNA, CDR3 protein. D genes are given only for firm matches. Only part of the rows carry a size: once, few, many, or a class if the clone is expanded.

15	-	-	TRBV6-1	TRBJ2-2	TGTGCCAGCATAGGGCGGTCAGTATACACCGGGGAGTTGTTTTTT	CASIGRSVYTGELFF
16	-	-	TRBV7-3	TRBJ2-7	TGTGCCAGCAGCGTCTTGGGTAGCGGCTCTACCTACGAGCAGTACTTC	CASSVLGSGSTYEQYF
13	TRBD1	-	TRBV29-1	TRBJ1-2	TGCAGCGTCCGGGACAGAGAAAACTATGGCTACACCTTC	CSVRDRENYGYTF
14	-	few	TRBV11-2	TRBJ2-2	TGTGCCAGCAGCTTTTGGGCCAACACCGGGGAGCTGTTTTTT	CASSFWANTGELFF
14	TRBD1	-	TRBV4-1	TRBJ2-1	TGCGCCAGCAGCCAAGCTCAGACAGGGACGGAGCAGTTCTTC	CASSQAQTGTEQFF
11	-	-	TRBV29-1	TRBJ1-5	TGCAGCGTTGTACTAGGTGAGGCCCAGCATTTT	CSVVLGEAQHF
16	TRBD2	-	TRBV7-9	TRBJ2-1	TGTGCCAGCAGCTTAGTCTGGGCGGGGGGCCACAATGAGCAGTTCTTC	CASSLVWAGGHNEQFF
14	TRBD1	few	TRBV6-5	TRBJ1-6	TGTGCCAGCAGTAACAGGGGGGGTAATTCACCCCTCCACTTT	CASSNRGGNSPLHF
14	-	-	TRBV19	TRBJ2-1	TGTGCCAGTAGTCCTACGCATCCTCGCGATGAGCAGTTCTTC	CASSPTHPRDEQFF
14	-	-	TRBV19	TRBJ1-5	TGTGCCAGTAGTATAGGGCCAGGGGCTCAGCCCCAGCATTTT	CASSIGPGAQPQHF
13	TRBD1	-	TRBV11-3	TRBJ2-1	TGTGCCAGCAGCCCAGAAGGGACAGCGGAGCAGTTCTTC	CASSPEGTAEQFF
14	-	-	TRBV27	TRBJ1-1	TGTGCCAGCAGTTCCTACCATATGAACACTGAAGCTTTCTTT	CASSSYHMNTEAFF
16	TRBD1	-	TRBV11-3	TRBJ1-5	TGTGCCAGCAGCCCCTACCGGGACAGGGGAGATCAGCCCCAGCATTTT	CASSPYRDRGDQPQHF
15	TRBD1	-	TRBV11-2	TRBJ2-3	TGTGCCAGCAGCTTTTCGGGACAGAAGACAGATACGCAGTATTTT	CASSFSGQKTDTQYF
15	TRBD1	-	TRBV6-5	TRBJ2-2	TGTGCCAGCCTGGGTGGGGACAGGGGGACCGGGGAGCTGTTTTTT	CASLGGDRGTGELFF
16	TRBD2	-	TRBV9	TRBJ2-3	TGTGCCAGCAGCGTAGGACTAGCGGGAAACACAGATACGCAGTATTTT	CASSVGLAGNTDTQYF
13	TRBD1	-	TRBV19	TRBJ2-2	TGTGCCAGTAGTCGTACAGGGGCCGGGGAGCTGTTTTTT	CASSRTGAGELFF
15	-	-	TRBV6-5	TRBJ1-1	TGTGCCAGCAGTTCGGGCGCGGGGGCCGACACTGAAGCTTTCTTT	CASSSGAGADTEAFF
13	TRBD1	-	TRBV6-1	TRBJ2-7	TGTGCCAGCCGTGGGACAGGGCCCTACGAGCAGTACTTC	CASRGTGPYEQYF
14	TRBD2	-	TRBV6-4	TRBJ2-3	TGTGCCAGCAGACGGGAGGTTAGCACAGATACGCAGTATTTT	CASRREVSTDTQYF
15	-	-	TRBV5-1	TRBJ1-3	TGCGCCAGCAGACCTACAGGAAACTCTGGAAACACCATATATTTT	CASRPTGNSGNTIYF
15	TRBD1	-	TRBV9	TRBJ2-7	TGTGCCAGCAGCGTAGGTGGGACAGGGGATAACGAGCAGTACTTC	CASSVGGTGDNEQYF
15	-	-	TRBV4-2	TRBJ2-5	TGTGCCAGCAGCCGAGGAGAGACTTACCAAGAGACCCAGTACTTC	CASSRGETYQETQYF
15	TRBD1	-	TRBV7-9	TRBJ2-7	TGTGCCAGCAGGTTCGGGACAGTGTTCCCCTACGAGCAGTACTTC	CASRFGTVFPYEQYF
15	TRBD2	-	TRBV7-9	TRBJ2-1	TGTGCCAGCAGACAACTAGCGGGAGATTACAATGAGCAGTTCTTC	CASRQLAGDYNEQFF
16	-	-	TRBV7-8	TRBJ1-1	TGTGCCAGCAGCTTAGTCCAGGGGAAGGGGAACACTGAAGCTTTCTTT	CASSLVQGKGNTEAFF
16	TRBD2	-	TRBV6-5	TRBJ2-1	TGTGCCAGCAGTTATGGTACTAGCGGGAGGAGAAATGAGCAGTTCTTC	CASSYGTSGRRNEQFF
11	-	-	TRBV2	TRBJ2-1	TGTGCCAGCGGAGCCCGCAATGAGCAGTTCTTC	CASGARNEQFF
14	TRBD2	-	TRBV6-1	TRBJ2-7	TGTGCCAGCAGTGGGGTGGGACTAGCGGGCGAGCAGTACTTC	CASSGVGLAGEQYF
14	-	-	TRBV29-1	TRBJ1-2	TGCAGCGTTGTAAGTGGGTCGGGGAACTATGGCTACACCTTC	CSVVSGSGNYGYTF
16	TRBD1	-	TRBV7-2	TRBJ1-2	TGTGCCAGCAGCTCTTTAATCGGGACAGCTCACTATGGCTACACCTTC	CASSSLIGTAHYGYTF
16	-	few	TRBV5-1	TRBJ2-6	TGCGCCAGCAGCAACGGACACGGCTCTGGGGCCAACGTCCTGACTTTC	CASSNGHGSGANVLTF
15	-	-	TRBV5-1	TRBJ1-1	TGCGCCAGCAGCTTGGGAACAGGGATGAACACTGAAGCTTTCTTT	CASSLGTGMNTEAFF
15	TRBD2	few	TRBV5-8	TRBJ2-7	TGTGCCAGCATCCTAACGGGGGGGAGCTCCTACGAGCAGTACTTC	CASILTGGSSYEQYF
13	-	few	TRBV10-3	TRBJ1-2	TGTGCCACGTATGAACAGCTTCTTTATGGCTACACCTTC	CATYEQLLYGYTF
12	-	-	TRBV2	TRBJ2-2	TGTGCCAGCAGTGGGGGGGTCGGGGAGCTGTTTTTT	CASSGGVGELFF
15	TRBD1	few	TRBV5-4	TRBJ2-3	TGTGCCAGCAACCAACAGGGGGGAGGCACAGATACGCAGTATTTT	CASNQQGGGTDTQYF
14	TRBD1	-	TRBV5-6	TRBJ1-4	TGTGCCAGCAGCGTCAGGGGGCCTAATGAAAAACTGTTTTTT	CASSVRGPNEKLFF
15	-	-	TRBV19	TRBJ1-2	TGTGCCAGTAAAGCCAGTCGGGAGACGAACTATGGCTACACCTTC	CASKASRETNYGYTF
14	-	-	TRBV5-1	TRBJ2-4	TGCGCCAGCAGCTCCACCGTGGGGGGAAACATTCAGTACTTC	CASSSTVGGNIQYF
15	-	-	TRBV4-1	TRBJ1-5	TGCGCCAGCAGCCAGGGGGCGCTTAGCAATCAGCCCCAGCATTTT	CASSQGALSNQPQHF
14	-	-	TRBV21-1	TRBJ2-1	TGTGCCAGCATCCGAGCGGGAGGGTACAATGAGCAGTTCTTC	CASIRAGGYNEQFF
16	-	few	TRBV6-5	TRBJ1-2	TGTGCCAGCAGTTACTCTCCGAGCGGATACAACTATGGCTACACCTTC	CASSYSPSGYNYGYTF
16	-	-	TRBV5-1	TRBJ2-3	TGCGCCAGCAGCTTAGGGAGATGGATGGATGGAGATACGCAGTATTTT	CASSLGRWMDGDTQYF
10	-	-	TRBV2	TRBJ1-2	TGTGCCAGTGATTTGCGAGGCTACACCTTC	CASDLRGYTF
16	TRBD1	-	TRBV9	TRBJ2-7	TGTGCCAGCAGCGTCACGGACAGGGCCAGCACCTACGAGCAGTACTTC	CASSVTDRASTYEQYF
16	TRBD2	-	TRBV5-5	TRBJ2-5	TGTGCCAGCAGCACACATCCTGGGGGAGGGGAAGAGACCCAGTACTTC	CASSTHPGGGEETQYF
13	-	-	TRBV7-8	TRBJ1-2	TGTGCCAGCAGCTTAGGGGCTGTGGATGGCTACACCTTC	CASSLGAVDGYTF
15	-	-	TRBV5-1	TRBJ2-2	TGCGCCAGCAGCCTTTCAACCCAGAGCGCCGGGGAGCTGTTTTTT	CASSLSTQSAGELFF
15	TRBD2	-	TRBV27	TRBJ2-3	TGTGCCAGCAGTCGGACTAGCGGGAGATCTGATACGCAGTATTTT	CASSRTSGRSDTQYF
14	TRBD1	-	TRBV5-1	TRBJ1-2	TGCGCCAGCAGCTCTCGACAGGGAGCCTATGGCTACACCTTC	CASSSRQGAYGYTF
18	-	-	TRBV7-6	TRBJ2-2	TGTGCCAGCAGCTCAATGCCCGCGTCCCCCTCATACACCGGGGAGCTGTTTTTT	CASSSMPASPSYTGELFF
16	TRBD2	-	TRBV4-1	TRBJ2-2	TGCGCCAGCAGCCATCCGAATCTAGCGGGGACCGGGGAGCTGTTTTTT	CASSHPNLAGTGELFF
16	-	-	TRBV15	TRBJ2-1	TGTGCCACCAGCAGAGATCCAACAGGGCGCTACAATGAGCAGTTCTTC	CATSRDPTGRYNEQFF
15	TRBD1	-	TRBV2	TRBJ1-3	TGTGCCAGCAGTGGACAGGGATCCTCTGGAAACACCATATATTTT	CASSGQGSSGNTIYF
16	TRBD1	-	TRBV7-2	TRBJ2-5	TGTGCCAGCAGCCCCAGGGCTAGCAGGGGGTGGGAGACCCAGTACTTC	CASSPRASRGWETQYF
16	-	-	TRBV4-1	TRBJ2-2	TGCGCCAGCAGCCTGGGGGGCAGGGGGTCGGTCGGGGAGCTGTTTTTT	CASSLGGRGSVGELFF
13	-	-	TRBV30	TRBJ1-1	TGTGCCTGGAGTGTACAGGGGAACACTGAAGCTTTCTTT	CAWSVQGNTEAFF
14	-	-	TRBV6-5	TRBJ1-1	TGTGCCAGCATCATGGACACCCAACACACTGAAGCTTTCTTT	CASIMDTQHTEAFF
14	-	-	TRBV2	TRBJ2-7	TGTGCCAGCAATACCATGGGGGCCCCCTACGAGCAGTACTTC	CASNTMGAPYEQYF